This TCR beta chain was found in a study of cytomegalovirus exposure and HLA in healthy donors. This clone appeared once. It is unclear where the CDR3 begins or ends on the DNA, so no DNA is shown, and the CDR3 is as TCRdb lists it. The PCR contained 60 Vbeta and 13 Jbeta primers. Assay used: immunoSEQ multiplex PCR; TCRdb lists only in-frame clones, some missing. This sample carries under 110,000 clones, approximately 89% of them seen once, and the ten largest clones take about 3.8%. Germline CDR1 reads SGDLS; CDR2 reads YYNGEE. The CDR3 length equals 16 residues, ends included. Sequencing input: PBMCs. The receptor was isolated from a man aged 25 to 40 in good health and CMV-seronegative. The V and J genes are TRBV9 and TRBJ1-3. The CDR3 sequence: CASSVAEGTTGNTLYF.